The 26 T cell receptor beta chains reported below all come from one sample, sequenced in a study of T cell responses to AZD1222 COVID-19 vaccine. Sequencing used immunoSEQ multiplex PCR; TCRdb keeps in-frame clones, though not all of them. The table records roughly 150,000 clones, over 90% of them present only once. Specimen: peripheral blood, collected on day 0 of AZD1222 vaccination. The source of these receptors is an adult in good health.

The genes are TRBV7-9 and TRBJ2-3, with D unclear. Germline V lookup: CDR1 SEHNR, CDR2 FQNEAQ (reference sequence). Trimming took off 2 bases at V and 4 bases at J, with 13 bases between the two ends. The CDR3 extends over 15 amino acids. The CDR3 DNA reads TGTGCCAGCAGCTTAAATGGGGTTAGTGCAGATACGCAGTATTTT. Protein product: CASSLNGVSADTQYF.

The V call is TRBV7-2, the J call TRBJ1-2; a possible D gene is TRBD1 (6 bases). Per germline, CDR1 SGHTA and CDR2 FQGNSA. Trimming stripped 0 bases from V and 5 bases from J, with 16 bases between. This CDR3 region has 16 residues. CDR3: CASSLARRTEFYGYTF. The CDR3 DNA reads TGTGCCAGCAGCTTAGCGCGAAGGACAGAATTTTATGGCTACACCTTC.

Comments on this clone: At the DNA level, this CDR3 is encoded by other sequences in the same sample as well. The chain has TRBV5-4 and TRBJ2-7; TRBD1 matches at 8 bases. The CDR3 spans 14 residues. The J segment lost 3 bases and the V segment lost 4 bases, leaving 6 bases of the junction unmatched. Germline CDR1 and CDR2: SGHNT and YYREEE (reference sequence). CDR3 residues: CASSPGTGNYEQYF. The CDR3 nucleotides are TGTGCCAGCAGCCCAGGGACAGGTAACTACGAGCAGTACTTC.

For the CDR3, the DNA is TGTGCCTGGAGTGTCAAGCGCACTGGGGGCTACACCTTC. Translation: CAWSVKRTGGYTF. The rearrangement joins TRBV30 to TRBJ1-2, with D unresolved. This CDR3 contains 13 residues. Deletions cut 0 bases from V and 8 bases from J, with 13 bases between. The germline V gene encodes CDR1 GTSNPN and CDR2 SVGIG (reference sequence).

This clone was seen a handful of times. The genes are TRBV6-6 and TRBJ2-7, with a possible D match to TRBD2 (5 bases). The CDR3 runs to 15 residues. The germline V gene encodes CDR1 MNHNY and CDR2 SVGAGI (reference sequence). Between the trimmed V and J ends, which lost 0 bases and 2 bases, there was a span of 11 bases. CDR3 nucleotides: TGTGCCAGCAGTTACTCGAATGCAGCGGCCTACGAGCAGTACTTC. Its protein is CASSYSNAAAYEQYF.

This chain links TRBV30 with TRBJ2-7; tentative D call: TRBD1 (5 bases). The V end lost 0 bases, the J end lost 0 bases, and 12 bases lay between the germline ends. CDR1 GTSNPN and CDR2 SVGIG come from the germline V gene (reference sequence). The CDR3 totals 15 residues. CDR3 sequence reads: CAWSVTGESSYEQYF. The CDR3 region has the DNA TGTGCCTGGAGTGTAACAGGCGAAAGCTCCTACGAGCAGTACTTC.

This chain connects TRBV11-2 to TRBJ2-5; D is unresolved. Germline loops: CDR1 SGHAT, CDR2 FQNNGV. Trimming shortened V by 2 bases and J by 7 bases, and 23 bases separated the two germline ends. The CDR3 runs to 17 residues. CDR3 DNA sequence: TGTGCCAGCAGCTTATCAGGCCAAGCGACCGCCCGGGCGACCCAGTACTTC. Protein sequence: CASSLSGQATARATQYF.

This rearrangement joins TRBV18 to TRBJ1-2; D remains ambiguous. V dropped 5 bases and J dropped 2 bases, with 6 bases sitting between them. The length of the CDR3 is 12 residues. The germline CDR1 and CDR2 sequences are KGHSH and LQKENI. The CDR3 is CASSTENYGYTF. The CDR3 nucleotides are TGTGCCAGCTCAACAGAGAACTATGGCTACACCTTC.

This clone has just one count. This chain links TRBV2 with TRBJ2-2, with 9 bases fitting TRBD1. The CDR3 is 15 amino acids. The V gene's germline CDR1 is SNHLY and CDR2 FYNNEI. V was clipped by 4 bases and J by 5 bases; unmatched bases: 5. CDR3 in amino acids: CASSGTGDETGELFF. CDR3 coding DNA: TGTGCCAGCAGTGGGACAGGGGACGAAACCGGGGAGCTGTTTTTT. The variable domain in full, completed from reference TRBV2 and TRBJ2-2, reads EPEVTQTPSHQVTQMGQEVILRCVPISNHLYFYWYRQILGQKVEFLVSFYNNEISEKSEIFDDQFSVERPDGSNFTLKIRSTKLEDSAMYFCASSGTGDETGELFFGEGSRLTVL.

This chain joins TRBV27 and TRBJ2-7; TRBD2 agrees at 7 bases. The CDR3 loop spans 13 amino acids. Germline CDR1 is MNHEY and CDR2 is SMNVEV (reference sequence). The junction had 2 bases not matched to a gene; V was cut back by 0 bases and J by 6 bases. CDR3 sequence reads: CASSLSPGGEQYF. For the CDR3, the DNA is TGTGCCAGCAGTTTATCGCCGGGGGGCGAGCAGTACTTC.

The chain carries TRBV7-8 and TRBJ1-2; 8 bases fit TRBD1. Germline-derived CDR1 and CDR2 are SGHVS and FQNEAQ. CDR3 length: 14 residues. The junction had 6 bases not matched to a gene; V was cut back by 5 bases and J by 4 bases. CDR3 sequence reads: CASSRGQAFYGYTF. For the CDR3, the DNA is TGTGCCAGCAGCCGGGGACAGGCCTTCTATGGCTACACCTTC.

V and J are TRBV7-2 and TRBJ1-5, with D possibly being TRBD1 (6 bases). With 5 bases removed from V and 1 base from J, the gap between germline ends came to 12 bases. CDR1 is SGHTA, CDR2 FQGNSA, per germline. The CDR3 is made up of 15 amino acids. The CDR3 DNA follows: TGTGCCAGCAGCCCTTGGGGGGCGAGCAATCAGCCCCAGCATTTT. Encoded protein: CASSPWGASNQPQHF.

The chain employs TRBV19 and TRBJ1-2; 8 bases are shared with TRBD1. V lost 10 bases and J lost 4; bases outside the gene matches: 8. CDR3 length: 13 amino acids. Germline V gives CDR1 LNHDA, CDR2 SQIVND (reference sequence). CDR3 nucleotide sequence: TGTGCCACACAAAGGACAGGGCCCTATGGCTACACCTTC. This codes for CATQRTGPYGYTF.

This chain connects TRBV7-9 to TRBJ1-1; D ambiguous. The CDR3 loop spans 14 amino acids. The ends were cut back, 2 bases at V and 3 bases at J, with 10 bases in the middle. In germline, CDR1 is SEHNR, CDR2 FQNEAQ (reference sequence). DNA of the CDR3: TGTGCCAGCAGCTTACCGGACGGGTACACTGAAGCTTTCTTT. Protein sequence: CASSLPDGYTEAFF.

The chain couples TRBV28 to TRBJ2-7, with 7 bases lining up with TRBD2. The V and J ends lost 7 bases and 5 bases, in that order; junction bases with no gene match: 11. Germline CDR1 is MDHEN and CDR2 is SYDVKM. This CDR3 is built from 14 residues. The CDR3 sequence is CASNQRLAPDEQYF. The CDR3 nucleotides are TGTGCCAGCAACCAGCGACTAGCCCCCGACGAGCAGTACTTC.

The chain combines TRBV2 with TRBJ2-1; 14 bases fit TRBD2. The CDR3 runs to 16 residues. CDR1 and CDR2 from the germline V gene are SNHLY and FYNNEI. V trimming: 6 bases; J trimming: 4 bases; junction bases outside the gene matches: 5. In DNA form, the CDR3 reads TGTGCCAGCAGCCACGGGACTAGCGGGAGTTACAATGAGCAGTTCTTC. Translation gives CASSHGTSGSYNEQFF.

The V and J genes are TRBV4-2 and TRBJ2-3; maybe TRBD1 (6 bases). This CDR3 has 17 residues. The V and J ends lost 0 bases and 2 bases respectively, with 15 bases between them. Germline CDR1 and CDR2: LGHNA and YNFKEQ. This CDR3 reads CASSQESRDTLTDTQYF. CDR3 DNA: TGTGCCAGCAGCCAAGAGTCGAGGGACACGCTCACAGATACGCAGTATTTT.

The chain recombines TRBV6-5 with TRBJ1-1; D is ambiguous. The CDR3 runs 10 residues. Germline CDR1 and CDR2: MNHEY and SVGAGI. The V end was cut by 9 bases, the J end by 0 bases, with 2 bases between. CDR3 DNA sequence: TGTGCCAGTATGAACACTGAAGCTTTCTTT. It yields the protein CASMNTEAFF.

The chain uses TRBV3-1 (or the pseudogene TRBV3-2) and TRBJ1-5; no firm D call. The CDR3 loop spans 17 amino acids. Trimming removed 0 bases from V and 0 bases from J, with 12 bases in between. Looked up from germline, CDR1 is LGHDT and CDR2 is YNNKEL (reference sequence). CDR3 loop: CASSQDTGDYSNQPQHF. CDR3 DNA: TGTGCCAGCAGCCAAGACACGGGAGACTATAGCAATCAGCCCCAGCATTTT.

This clone was observed once. This rearrangement joins TRBV30 to TRBJ2-3; no firm D call. This CDR3 is built from 15 residues. Per the germline V gene, CDR1 is GTSNPN and CDR2 is SVGIG (reference sequence). V lost 3 bases to trimming and J lost 2 bases, with 15 bases between them. For the CDR3, the DNA is TGTGCCTGGAGCGAAGTTACTGGAGCCACAGATACGCAGTATTTT. Its protein product is CAWSEVTGATDTQYF.

The chain has TRBV29-1 and TRBJ2-1; TRBD2 matches 8 bases. Trimming removed 1 base from V and 2 bases from J; junction bases left unmatched: 16. The CDR3 covers 19 residues. Germline assignment: CDR1 SQVTM and CDR2 ANQGSEA. The CDR3 DNA reads TGCAGCGTTGAAGGGGAATCGATCCTAGCGGGCCCCACCTACAATGAGCAGTTCTTC. This sequence encodes CSVEGESILAGPTYNEQFF.

The rearrangement uses TRBV28 and TRBJ1-2, with TRBD1 as a possible D gene (5 bases). V lost 3 bases and J 2 bases, leaving 16 bases between the germline ends. The CDR3 sequence is 16 residues long. Germline values: CDR1 MDHEN, CDR2 SYDVKM. CDR3 in amino acids: CASSLGRGDANYGYTF. CDR3 DNA sequence: TGTGCCAGCAGTTTGGGCCGCGGGGACGCAAACTATGGCTACACCTTC.

In this sample, this clone turned up once. The rearrangement links TRBV7-8 to TRBJ1-2, with D uncertain. CDR3 length: 14 amino acids. Trimming took off 1 base at V and 2 bases at J, with 8 bases between the two ends. The germline CDR1 and CDR2 sequences are SGHVS and FQNEAQ. CDR3 DNA: TGTGCCAGCAGCTTAGAGTATAGGAACTATGGCTACACCTTC. This gives the protein CASSLEYRNYGYTF.

The sample holds one count of this clone. V is TRBV3-1 (or the pseudogene TRBV3-2) and J is TRBJ1-1; 8 nucleotides line up with TRBD1. Losses at the gene ends were 4 bases for V and 5 bases for J; bases not matched to a gene: 6. Germline assignment: CDR1 LGHDT and CDR2 YNNKEL (reference sequence). This CDR3 is 14 amino acids long. The CDR3 is CASSPTNRGTEAFF. DNA for the CDR3: TGTGCCAGCAGCCCTACCAACAGGGGGACTGAAGCTTTCTTT.

The chain joins TRBV9 to TRBJ2-1, with 7 bases identical to TRBD2. The germline V gene encodes CDR1 SGDLS and CDR2 YYNGEE. With V trimmed by 2 bases and J by 5 bases, 10 bases remained unmatched. The length of the CDR3 is 16 residues. The CDR3 region is CASSVMGGRKDNEQFF. The CDR3 DNA is TGTGCCAGCAGCGTGATGGGAGGGAGGAAGGACAATGAGCAGTTCTTC. Looking up the rest from reference TRBV9 and TRBJ2-1 gives the full variable domain: DSGVTQTPKHLITATGQRVTLRCSPRSGDLSVYWYQQSLDQGLQFLIQYYNGEERAKGNILERFSAQQFPDLHSELNLSSLELGDSALYFCASSVMGGRKDNEQFFGPGTRLTVL.

The chain links TRBV29-1 to TRBJ2-5; D is perhaps TRBD2 (5 bases). Deletions cut 4 bases from V and 4 bases from J, with 10 bases between. Germline assignment: CDR1 SQVTM and CDR2 ANQGSEA. The CDR3 has 12 residues. In nucleotides, the CDR3 is TGCAGCGTTGGCAGCGGAGGAGAGACCCAGTACTTC. Its translation: CSVGSGGETQYF. Based on the CDR3 plus reference TRBV29-1 and TRBJ2-5, the full variable domain is SAVISQKPSRDICQRGTSLTIQCQVDSQVTMMFWYRQQPGQSLTLIATANQGSEATYESGFVIDKFPISRPNLTFSTLTVSNMSPEDSSIYLCSVGSGGETQYFGPGTRLLVL.